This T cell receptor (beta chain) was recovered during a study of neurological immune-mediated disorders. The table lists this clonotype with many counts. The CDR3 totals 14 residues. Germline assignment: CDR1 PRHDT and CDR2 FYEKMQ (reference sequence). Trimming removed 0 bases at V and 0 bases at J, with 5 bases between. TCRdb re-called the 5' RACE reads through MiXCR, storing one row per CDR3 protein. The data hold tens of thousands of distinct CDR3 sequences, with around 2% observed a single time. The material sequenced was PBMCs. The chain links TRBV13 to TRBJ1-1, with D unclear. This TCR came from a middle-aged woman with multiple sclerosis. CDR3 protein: CASSLGPLNTEAFF. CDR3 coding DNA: TGTGCCAGCAGCTTAGGACCCTTGAACACTGAAGCTTTCTTT.